This T cell receptor beta chain was sequenced in a study of T-cell reconstitution after alpha-beta-depleted transplantation in children. This clonotype was counted between two and nine times. Germline CDR1 and CDR2: SQVTM and ANQGSEA. Germline trimming cut 3 bases from V and 6 bases from J; bases unmatched to any gene: 7. The CDR3 runs to 15 residues. TCRbeta library preparation incorporated unique molecular identifiers. TCRdb re-called the PCR reads through MiXCR, storing one row per CDR3 protein. Counted here are about 350,000 distinct CDR3 sequences, more than 10% occurring once; the ten biggest clones make up over 3.5%.

The genes are TRBV29-1 and TRBJ2-3, with 12 positions matching TRBD2. The input for sequencing was PBMCs, taken from the stem cell graft. This receptor was identified in a human donor who donated a stem cell graft to a child with Fanconi anemia. In DNA, the CDR3 is TGCAGCGTTGACGGACTAGCGGGGAATTTGGATACGCAGTATTTT. Its translation is CSVDGLAGNLDTQYF.